This TCR beta chain was found in a study of T cells in Graves' hyperthyroidism and ophthalmopathy. The CDR3 runs to 16 residues. CDR1 MGHRA and CDR2 YSYEKL come from the germline V gene. V gave up 0 bases and J gave up 2 bases; unmatched junction bases: 4. This clonotype has ten or more counts. Its antigen remains unknown. Amplification of TCR beta CDR3 regions was performed using RNA transcripts as template. The study used the HTBI primer set for a first-round RT-PCR of the TCR CDR3. TCRdb called the multiplex PCR reads again in MiXCR, with one record for every CDR3 protein. The repertoire holds 300,000 to 450,000 distinct CDR3 sequences, with roughly 20% as singletons. Study results and limitations: Ophthalmopathy was separated from stable hyperthyroidism by a 13 V-J model. In blood, most of the thyroid clonotypes expanded above 0.001 were also present.

Ophthalmopathy in the patients scored at least 3 on Clinical Activity Score and at least 4 on NOSPECS grade, lasting under 3 months. Over 9 ml of fresh peripheral blood supplied the PBMCs. The sequence was obtained from a woman aged 40 to 50 with Graves' ophthalmopathy. V gene TRBV4-1 combines with J gene TRBJ2-7, with 10 nucleotides matching TRBD2. The material sequenced was blood. CDR3 region: CASSQDQLAGTYEQYF. The CDR3, as DNA: TGCGCCAGCAGCCAAGATCAACTAGCGGGAACCTACGAGCAGTACTTC.